This T cell receptor (beta chain) is from a study of shared clonotypes between healthy human individuals. Sequencing used immunoSEQ multiplex PCR; TCRdb keeps in-frame clones, though not all of them. The sample has 450,000 to 550,000 clones, 79% seen once; the top ten hold 10% to 15%. The ends were cut back, 1 base at V and 2 bases at J, with 9 bases in the middle. The CDR3 length is 14 residues. Germline V gene sequence: CDR1 MGHRA, CDR2 YSYEKL. Donors included only healthy HIV-negative adults lacking recent acute infections or vaccinations. Material for sequencing was PBMCs. The source is a woman aged 40 to 49 in good health. Some clones in this sample may be carry-over from other donors' samples. The chain couples TRBV4-1 to TRBJ2-7; tentative D call: TRBD1 (5 bases). The CDR3 DNA reads as TGCGCCAGCAGCCAAGGCCAGGACACCTACGAGCAGTACTTC. Its protein product is CASSQGQDTYEQYF.